The 18 T cell receptor beta chains presented below share a single source sample, sequenced in a study of T-cell memory formation after mild COVID-19. TCRdb redid the calling of the 5' RACE reads with MiXCR, one entry per CDR3 protein. The sample has hundreds of thousands of distinct CDR3 sequences; around 20% are singletons. Sequenced sample: PBMCs or a T cell subset sorted from them (not recorded which). The receptor set was obtained from a man aged 18 to 30 who had mild COVID-19 (a few samples of this study predate the infection). Cell type and time point are not known.

J is TRBJ2-5 and V is TRBV12-3 or TRBV12-4; D remains unclear. There are 16 residues in the CDR3. V lost 4 bases and J lost 5, with 20 bases in between. The CDR3 reads CASSSLRAGPRETQYF. As DNA, the CDR3 is TGTGCCAGCAGTTCACTTCGGGCAGGTCCACGGGAGACCCAGTACTTC.

This clonotype was observed a handful of times. The chain combines TRBV10-3 with TRBJ2-5; tentative D call: TRBD2 (5 bases). The V end lost 6 bases, the J end lost 0 bases, and 8 bases lay between the germline ends. Germline CDR1 is ENHRY and CDR2 is SYGVKD. The CDR3 contains 13 residues. CDR3 sequence (DNA): TGTGCCATCAGCCCCGGGGACCAAGAGACCCAGTACTTC. Translated: CAISPGDQETQYF.

This clonotype showed up many times. The CDR3 region is CASSVAGGPTYGYTF. For the CDR3, the DNA is TGTGCCAGCAGCGTAGCGGGGGGCCCTACCTATGGCTACACCTTC. The chain couples TRBV9 to TRBJ1-2, with D possibly TRBD1 on 6 matching bases. The V and J ends lost 0 bases and 4 bases respectively, with 13 bases between them. Germline lookup yields CDR1 SGDLS and CDR2 YYNGEE. The CDR3 extends over 15 amino acids.

The chain carries TRBV6-2 or TRBV6-3 and TRBJ2-2; 8 bases match TRBD1. The CDR3 covers 16 residues. The V gene end was trimmed by 5 bases and the J gene end by 5 bases; junction bases not matched to a gene: 10. Germline V gene data show CDR1 as MNHEY and CDR2 as SVGEGT. CDR3 sequence (DNA): TGTGCCAGCAGTCGACCGACAGGGGTGTGGACCGGGGAGCTGTTTTTT. Amino acids: CASSRPTGVWTGELFF.

J is TRBJ1-3 and V is TRBV4-1; 7 bases are a match to TRBD1. CDR1 and CDR2 (germline): MGHRA, YSYEKL. With 4 bases clipped from V and 0 bases from J, the junction kept 6 bases outside the gene matches. This CDR3 has 16 residues. This chain's CDR3 is CASSRPGQDSGNTIYF. The CDR3 coding sequence is TGCGCCAGCAGCCGACCCGGACAGGACTCTGGAAACACCATATATTTT.

J is TRBJ2-1 and V is TRBV4-1; 10 nucleotides align to TRBD2. The CDR3 covers 19 residues. The trim removed 1 base at V and 6 bases at J, leaving 15 bases unmatched. CDR1 MGHRA and CDR2 YSYEKL come from the germline V gene. DNA of the CDR3: TGCGCCAGCAGCCAAGGTGCCAGCGGGGGGGCCATTTTCTCCAATGAGCAGTTCTTC. It codes for CASSQGASGGAIFSNEQFF.

The J gene is TRBJ1-2, the V gene TRBV6-5; maybe TRBD1 (6 bases). The V and J ends lost 6 bases and 3 bases respectively, with 11 bases between them. This CDR3 is built from 13 residues. Germline CDR1 and CDR2: MNHEY and SVGAGI. The CDR3 region is CASSIGQYYGYTF. The CDR3 region has the DNA TGTGCCAGCAGCATCGGACAGTACTATGGCTACACCTTC.

The rearrangement links TRBV10-2 to TRBJ1-5; TRBD1 matches 10 bases. The CDR3 loop spans 15 amino acids. Germline V lookup: CDR1 WSHSY, CDR2 SAAADI. J was trimmed by 2 bases and V by 6 bases; bases with no gene match: 4. The CDR3 protein is CASRRTGGGNQPQHF. In nucleotides, the CDR3 is TGCGCCAGCAGACGGACAGGGGGAGGCAATCAGCCCCAGCATTTT.

The rearrangement joins TRBV7-6 to TRBJ2-3; 7 nucleotides agree with TRBD2. Trimming removed 4 bases from V and 3 bases from J; junction bases left unmatched: 16. This CDR3 spans 18 amino acids. Germline values: CDR1 SGHVS, CDR2 FNYEAQ. Written as DNA, the CDR3 is TGTGCCAGCAGCTCCACGGTGGAAGGGCGGGGGTTTACAGATACGCAGTATTTT. Its protein is CASSSTVEGRGFTDTQYF.

This clonotype was counted ten times or more. V is TRBV5-1 and J is TRBJ2-5, with TRBD2 matching over 9 bases. CDR1 SGHRS and CDR2 YFSETQ come from the germline V gene. Losses at the gene ends were 0 bases for V and 5 bases for J; bases not matched to a gene: 8. CDR3 length: 16 residues. The chain's CDR3 is CASSLVGAGGRETQYF. CDR3 nucleotides: TGCGCCAGCAGCTTGGTTGGAGCGGGGGGCAGGGAGACCCAGTACTTC.

Points on this clonotype: A junction end diverges from the germline sequence, so it may reflect a read error. V gene TRBV6-1 combines with J gene TRBJ1-2; D not resolved. Germline V gene data show CDR1 as MNHNS and CDR2 as SASEGT. This CDR3 is 14 amino acids long. The CDR3 DNA is TGTGCCAGCAGTGAACTCGGGGTAATGAATGGCTGCACCTTC. Protein product: CASSELGVMNGCTF.

This clonotype occurred many times. The chain employs TRBV6-5 and TRBJ2-3; a possible D gene is TRBD1 (5 bases). The CDR3 sequence is 15 residues long. V was shortened by 2 bases and J by 0 bases, with 9 bases between the two germline ends. The germline CDR1 and CDR2 sequences are MNHEY and SVGAGI. The CDR3 coding sequence is TGTGCCAGCAGTTACCGAACAGGTAGCACAGATACGCAGTATTTT. It encodes CASSYRTGSTDTQYF.

V gene TRBV5-5 combines with J gene TRBJ2-6; TRBD1 is a possible D gene (6 bases). Germline values: CDR1 SGHKS, CDR2 YYEKEE (reference sequence). Trimming removed 7 bases from V and 2 bases from J, with 13 bases in between. The CDR3 is 15 residues long. The CDR3 DNA follows: TGTGCCAGCGCAAACACAGGGCCTGGGGCCAACGTCCTGACTTTC. Its translation is CASANTGPGANVLTF.

The chain uses TRBV19 and TRBJ2-2; 12 nucleotides align to TRBD1. The germline gives CDR1 LNHDA, CDR2 SQIVND (reference sequence). V was clipped by 10 bases and J by 6 bases; unmatched bases: 9. The CDR3 totals 15 residues. CDR3 sequence reads: CATKPGQGAPGELFF. CDR3 coding DNA: TGTGCCACCAAGCCGGGACAGGGGGCTCCCGGGGAGCTGTTTTTT.

This clonotype was detected only a few times. This chain connects TRBV20-1 to TRBJ2-3; 9 bases map to TRBD2. Germline V gives CDR1 DFQATT, CDR2 SNEGSKA (reference sequence). The V segment lost 3 bases and the J segment 6 bases; nucleotides outside the gene matches: 13. The CDR3 contains 16 residues. The CDR3 spells CSASNLAGPTWDTQYF. DNA of the CDR3: TGCAGTGCTAGTAACCTAGCGGGGCCGACCTGGGATACGCAGTATTTT.

The chain employs TRBV6-2 or TRBV6-3 and TRBJ2-2; 11 positions match TRBD2. CDR3 length: 17 amino acids. V lost 5 bases, J lost 4 bases, and 9 bases stayed unmatched. Germline loops: CDR1 MNHEY, CDR2 SVGEGT. The CDR3 reads CASSQDLAGGTTGELFF. In DNA, the CDR3 is TGTGCCAGCAGTCAAGATCTAGCGGGGGGTACCACCGGGGAGCTGTTTTTT.

The genes are TRBV7-9 and TRBJ2-1; D gene uncertain. This CDR3 spans 12 amino acids. Germline lookup yields CDR1 SEHNR and CDR2 FQNEAQ (reference sequence). Trimming cost V 4 bases and J 12 bases, with 13 bases left between them. The CDR3 protein is CASSWAEDRQFF. The CDR3 coding sequence is TGTGCCAGCAGCTGGGCAGAGGATCGGCAGTTCTTC. The full variable domain, with the rest looked up from reference TRBV7-9 and TRBJ2-1, is DTGVSQNPRHKITKRGQNVTFRCDPISEHNRLYWYRQTLGQGPEFLTYFQNEAQLEKSRLLSDRFSAERPKGSFSTLEIQRTEQGDSAMYLCASSWAEDRQFFGPGTRLTVL.

The chain uses TRBV15 and TRBJ1-5, with D unclear. V gave up 3 bases and J gave up 5 bases, with 17 bases separating them. Germline V lookup: CDR1 LNHNV, CDR2 YYDKDF (reference sequence). This CDR3 has 16 amino acids. DNA for the CDR3: TGTGCCACCAGCAGTGGCCTCTGGCAGATCTATCAGCCCCAGCATTTT. Translation gives CATSSGLWQIYQPQHF.